The following is a T cell receptor (beta chain) sequence with its context. This entry comes from a study of blood T cells in healthy people across ages. This CDR3 is built from 12 residues. Germline CDR1 is DFQATT and CDR2 is SNEGSKA (reference sequence). It was with a sample-barcoded 5' primer and a J-beta primer mix that a second PCR of roughly 6 to 11 cycles was run. With 12 random nucleotides, a template-switch adaptor tagged each individual cDNA molecule. TCRdb recomputed calls from the 5' RACE reads with MiXCR, one row per CDR3 protein. The table lists 1.4 million or so distinct CDR3 sequences, roughly 43% of them singletons, with 4% in the top ten.

Input material: blood. This TCR came from a woman in her late teens or twenties in good health. V and J are TRBV20-1 and TRBJ2-5; 10 bases fit TRBD2. The tail of the sequence fits TRBJ2-7 better, so the J call may be wrong. This CDR3 reads CSGAGGPYEQYF. As DNA, the CDR3 is TGCAGCGGAGCGGGAGGGCCCTACGAGCAGTACTTC.